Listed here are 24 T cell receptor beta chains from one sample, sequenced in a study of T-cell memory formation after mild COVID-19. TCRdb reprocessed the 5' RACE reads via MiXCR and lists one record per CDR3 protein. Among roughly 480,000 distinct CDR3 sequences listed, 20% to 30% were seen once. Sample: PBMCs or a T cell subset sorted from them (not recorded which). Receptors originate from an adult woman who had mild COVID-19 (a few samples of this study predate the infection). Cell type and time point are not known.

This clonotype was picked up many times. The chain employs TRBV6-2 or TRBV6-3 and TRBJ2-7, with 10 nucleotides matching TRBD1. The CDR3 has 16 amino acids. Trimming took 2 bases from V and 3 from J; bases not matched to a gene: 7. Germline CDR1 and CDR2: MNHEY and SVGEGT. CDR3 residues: CASSYDGTGDYYEQYF. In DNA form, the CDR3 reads TGTGCCAGCAGTTACGACGGGACAGGGGATTACTACGAGCAGTACTTC.

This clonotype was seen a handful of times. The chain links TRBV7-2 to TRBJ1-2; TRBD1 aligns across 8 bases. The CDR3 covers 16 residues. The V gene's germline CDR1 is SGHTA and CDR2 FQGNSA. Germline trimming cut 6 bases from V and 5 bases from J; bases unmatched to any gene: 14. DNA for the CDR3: TGTGCCAGCAGAGCTCCGGGACAGGCCCCTTATTATGGCTACACCTTC. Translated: CASRAPGQAPYYGYTF.

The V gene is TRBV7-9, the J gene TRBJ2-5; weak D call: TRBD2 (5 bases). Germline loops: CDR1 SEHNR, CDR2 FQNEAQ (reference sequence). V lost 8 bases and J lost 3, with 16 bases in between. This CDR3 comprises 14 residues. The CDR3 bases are TGTGCCAGCGGAAAACGGGGAAGGAAAGAGACCCAGTACTTC. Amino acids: CASGKRGRKETQYF.

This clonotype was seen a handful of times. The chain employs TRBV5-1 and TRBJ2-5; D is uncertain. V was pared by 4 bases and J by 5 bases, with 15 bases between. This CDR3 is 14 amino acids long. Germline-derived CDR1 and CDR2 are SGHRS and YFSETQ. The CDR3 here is CASSQEFGRETQYF. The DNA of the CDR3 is TGCGCCAGCAGCCAGGAGTTTGGCAGGGAGACCCAGTACTTC.

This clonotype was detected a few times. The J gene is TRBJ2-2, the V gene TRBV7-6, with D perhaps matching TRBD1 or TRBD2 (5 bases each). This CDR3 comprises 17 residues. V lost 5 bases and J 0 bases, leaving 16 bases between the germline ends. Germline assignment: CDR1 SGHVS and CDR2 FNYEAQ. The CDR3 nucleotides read TGTGCCAGCAGCCCCTCCCCGGGACCACCGAACACCGGGGAGCTGTTTTTT. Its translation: CASSPSPGPPNTGELFF.

The CDR3 nucleotides read TGCAGTGCTCTGGAGTATGAGCAGTTCTTC. Protein: CSALEYEQFF. The V call is TRBV20-1, the J call TRBJ2-1; D is uncertain. Germline V gene sequence: CDR1 DFQATT, CDR2 SNEGSKA (reference sequence). This CDR3 region has 10 residues. The V end was cut by 5 bases, the J end by 8 bases, with 7 bases between.

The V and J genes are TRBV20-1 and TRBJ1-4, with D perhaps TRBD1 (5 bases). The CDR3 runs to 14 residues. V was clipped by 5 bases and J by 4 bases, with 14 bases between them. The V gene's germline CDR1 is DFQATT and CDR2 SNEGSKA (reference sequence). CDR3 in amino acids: CSAGDGGFNEKLFF. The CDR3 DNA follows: TGCAGTGCTGGTGATGGGGGTTTTAATGAAAAACTGTTTTTT.

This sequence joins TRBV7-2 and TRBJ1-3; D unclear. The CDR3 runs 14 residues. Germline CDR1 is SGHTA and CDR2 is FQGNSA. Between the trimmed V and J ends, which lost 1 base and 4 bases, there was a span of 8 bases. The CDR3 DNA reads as TGTGCCAGCAGCTTAGGAAATGCCGGAAACACCATATATTTT. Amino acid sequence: CASSLGNAGNTIYF.

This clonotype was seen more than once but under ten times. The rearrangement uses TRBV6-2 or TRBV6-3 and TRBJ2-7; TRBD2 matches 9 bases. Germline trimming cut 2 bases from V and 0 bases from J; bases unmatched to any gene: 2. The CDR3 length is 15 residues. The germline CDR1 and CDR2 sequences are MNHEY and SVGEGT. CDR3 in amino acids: CASSYQLAGSYEQYF. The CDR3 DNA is TGTGCCAGCAGTTACCAACTAGCGGGCTCCTACGAGCAGTACTTC.

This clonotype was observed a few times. CDR3 sequence (DNA): TGTGCCACCTCCGTCGGGACAGCAAAGTTCACGAACACCGGGGAGCTGTTTTTT. This codes for CATSVGTAKFTNTGELFF. This sequence joins TRBV24-1 and TRBJ2-2, with TRBD1 identical over 7 bases. The CDR3 extends over 18 amino acids. V lost 9 bases, J lost 0 bases, and 15 bases stayed unmatched. From germline, CDR1 is KGHDR and CDR2 SFDVKD.

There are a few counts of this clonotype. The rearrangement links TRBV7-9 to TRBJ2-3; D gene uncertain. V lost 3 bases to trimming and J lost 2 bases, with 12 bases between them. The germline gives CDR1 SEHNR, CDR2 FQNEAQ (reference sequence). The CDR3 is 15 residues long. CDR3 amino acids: CASSFSSQPTDTQYF. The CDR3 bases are TGTGCCAGCAGCTTTAGCTCGCAACCCACAGATACGCAGTATTTT. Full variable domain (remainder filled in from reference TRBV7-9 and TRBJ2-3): DTGVSQNPRHKITKRGQNVTFRCDPISEHNRLYWYRQTLGQGPEFLTYFQNEAQLEKSRLLSDRFSAERPKGSFSTLEIQRTEQGDSAMYLCASSFSSQPTDTQYFGPGTRLTVL.

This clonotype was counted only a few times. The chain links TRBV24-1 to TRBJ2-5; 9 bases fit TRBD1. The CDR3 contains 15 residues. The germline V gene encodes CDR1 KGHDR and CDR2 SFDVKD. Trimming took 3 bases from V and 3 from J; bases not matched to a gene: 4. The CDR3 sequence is CATSDAGQGKETQYF. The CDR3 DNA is TGTGCCACCAGTGATGCGGGACAGGGTAAAGAGACCCAGTACTTC.

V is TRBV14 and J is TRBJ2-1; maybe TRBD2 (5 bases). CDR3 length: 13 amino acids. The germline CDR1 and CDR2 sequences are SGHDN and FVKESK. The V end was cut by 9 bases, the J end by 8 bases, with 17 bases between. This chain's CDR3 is CASSFLGVYEQFF. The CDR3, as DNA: TGTGCCAGTAGCTTCCTGGGAGTATATGAGCAGTTCTTC.

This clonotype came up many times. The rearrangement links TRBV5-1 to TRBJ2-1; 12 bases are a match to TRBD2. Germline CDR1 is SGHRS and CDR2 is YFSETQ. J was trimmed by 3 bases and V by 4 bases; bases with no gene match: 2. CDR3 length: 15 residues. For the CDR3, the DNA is TGCGCCAGCAGCCGACTAGCGGGAGACTACAATGAGCAGTTCTTC. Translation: CASSRLAGDYNEQFF.

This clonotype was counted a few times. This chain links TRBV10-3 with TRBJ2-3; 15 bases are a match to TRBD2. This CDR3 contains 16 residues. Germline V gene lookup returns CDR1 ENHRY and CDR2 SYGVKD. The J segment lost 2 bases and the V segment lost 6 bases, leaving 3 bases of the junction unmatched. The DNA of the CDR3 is TGTGCCATCAGAGGACTAGCGGGAGGGACCACAGATACGCAGTATTTT. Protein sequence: CAIRGLAGGTTDTQYF.

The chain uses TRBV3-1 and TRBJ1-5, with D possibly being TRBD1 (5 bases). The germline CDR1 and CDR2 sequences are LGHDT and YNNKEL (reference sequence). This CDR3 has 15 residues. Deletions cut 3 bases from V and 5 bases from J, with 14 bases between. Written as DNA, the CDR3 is TGTGCCAGCAGCCACTCCCGGGGGTCGGATCAGCCCCAGCATTTT. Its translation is CASSHSRGSDQPQHF.

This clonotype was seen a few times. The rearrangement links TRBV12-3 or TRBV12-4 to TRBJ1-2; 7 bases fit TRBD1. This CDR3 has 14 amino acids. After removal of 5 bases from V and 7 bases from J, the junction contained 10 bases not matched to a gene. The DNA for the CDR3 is TGTGCCAGCAGTACCACAGGGGAATATTCTGGCTACACCTTC. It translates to CASSTTGEYSGYTF.

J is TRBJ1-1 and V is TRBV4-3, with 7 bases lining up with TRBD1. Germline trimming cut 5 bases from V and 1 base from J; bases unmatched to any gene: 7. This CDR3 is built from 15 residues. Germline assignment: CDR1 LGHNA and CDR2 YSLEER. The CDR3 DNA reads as TGCGCCAGCAGCTCCACGGACAGGCGGAACACTGAAGCTTTCTTT. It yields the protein CASSSTDRRNTEAFF.

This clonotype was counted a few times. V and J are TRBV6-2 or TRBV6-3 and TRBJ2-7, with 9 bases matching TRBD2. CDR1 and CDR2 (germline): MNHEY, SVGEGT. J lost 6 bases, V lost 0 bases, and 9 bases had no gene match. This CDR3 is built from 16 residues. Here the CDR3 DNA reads TGTGCCAGCAGTTACTCTCCTAGCGGGACCTGGATCGAGCAGTACTTC. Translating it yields CASSYSPSGTWIEQYF.

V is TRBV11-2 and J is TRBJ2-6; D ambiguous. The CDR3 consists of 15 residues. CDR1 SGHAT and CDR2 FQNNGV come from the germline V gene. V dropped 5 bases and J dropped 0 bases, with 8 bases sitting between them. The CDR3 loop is CASSATPSGANVLTF. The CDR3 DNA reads TGTGCCAGCAGCGCGACCCCCTCTGGGGCCAACGTCCTGACTTTC.

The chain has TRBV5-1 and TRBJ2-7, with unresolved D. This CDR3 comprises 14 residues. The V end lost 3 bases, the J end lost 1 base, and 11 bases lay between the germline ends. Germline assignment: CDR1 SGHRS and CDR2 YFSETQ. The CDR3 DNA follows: TGCGCCAGCAGCTCGGAACCGAGGTCCTACGAGCAGTACTTC. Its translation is CASSSEPRSYEQYF. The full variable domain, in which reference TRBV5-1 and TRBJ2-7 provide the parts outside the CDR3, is KAGVTQTPRYLIKTRGQQVTLSCSPISGHRSVSWYQQTPGQGLQFLFEYFSETQRNKGNFPGRFSGRQFSNSRSEMNVSTLELGDSALYLCASSSEPRSYEQYFGPGTRLTVT.

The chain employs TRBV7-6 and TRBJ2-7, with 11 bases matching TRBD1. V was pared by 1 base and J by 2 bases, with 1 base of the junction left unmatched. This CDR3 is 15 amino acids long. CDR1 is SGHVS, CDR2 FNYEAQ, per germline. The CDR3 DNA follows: TGTGCCAGCAGCTTAGGGGGACAGGGGGCCTACGAGCAGTACTTC. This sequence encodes CASSLGGQGAYEQYF. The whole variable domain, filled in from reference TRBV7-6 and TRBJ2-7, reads GAGVSQSPRYKVTKRGQDVALRCDPISGHVSLYWYRQALGQGPEFLTYFNYEAQQDKSGLPNDRFSAERPEGSISTLTIQRTEQRDSAMYRCASSLGGQGAYEQYFGPGTRLTVT.

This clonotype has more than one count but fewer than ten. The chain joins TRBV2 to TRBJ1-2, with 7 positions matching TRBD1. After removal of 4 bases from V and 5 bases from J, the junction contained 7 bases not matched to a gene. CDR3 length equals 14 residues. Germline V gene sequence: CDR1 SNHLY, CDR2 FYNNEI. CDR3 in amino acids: CASSVSGGKYGYTF. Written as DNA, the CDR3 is TGTGCCAGCAGTGTTTCAGGGGGGAAGTATGGCTACACCTTC. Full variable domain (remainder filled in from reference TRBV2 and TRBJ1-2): EPEVTQTPSHQVTQMGQEVILRCVPISNHLYFYWYRQILGQKVEFLVSFYNNEISEKSEIFDDQFSVERPDGSNFTLKIRSTKLEDSAMYFCASSVSGGKYGYTFGSGTRLTVV.

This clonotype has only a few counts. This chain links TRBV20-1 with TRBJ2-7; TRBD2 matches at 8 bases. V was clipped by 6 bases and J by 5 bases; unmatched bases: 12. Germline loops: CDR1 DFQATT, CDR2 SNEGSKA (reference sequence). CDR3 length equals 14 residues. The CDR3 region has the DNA TGCAGTGCCACTCAAACAAGCGGGAGCCACGAGCAGTACTTC. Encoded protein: CSATQTSGSHEQYF.